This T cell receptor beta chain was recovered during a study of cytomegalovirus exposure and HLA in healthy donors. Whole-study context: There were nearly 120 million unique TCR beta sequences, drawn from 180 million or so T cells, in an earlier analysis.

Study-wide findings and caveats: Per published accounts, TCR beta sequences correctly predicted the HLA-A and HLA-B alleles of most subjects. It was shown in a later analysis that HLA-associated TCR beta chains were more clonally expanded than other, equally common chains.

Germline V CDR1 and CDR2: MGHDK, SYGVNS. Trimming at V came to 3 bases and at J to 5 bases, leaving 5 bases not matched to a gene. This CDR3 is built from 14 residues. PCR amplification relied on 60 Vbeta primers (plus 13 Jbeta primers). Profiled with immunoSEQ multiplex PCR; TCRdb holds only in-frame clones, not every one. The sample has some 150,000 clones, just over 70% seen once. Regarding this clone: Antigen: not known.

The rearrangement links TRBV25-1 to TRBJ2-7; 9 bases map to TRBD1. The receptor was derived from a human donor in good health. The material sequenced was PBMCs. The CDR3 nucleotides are TGTGCCAGCAGTGACGACAGGGGGTACAACGAGCAGTACTTC. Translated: CASSDDRGYNEQYF.